These 18 T cell receptor beta chains were all obtained from the same sample, sequenced in a study of control samples from healthy donors and cancer patients. The data were produced by immunoSEQ multiplex PCR, yet TCRdb's version contains in-frame clones alone and is incomplete. The sample lists 100,000 to 150,000 clones; around nine tenths were seen once. Sequenced: blood. The receptors were sampled from a man under 40 in good health.

The genes are TRBV30 and TRBJ1-3, with D possibly being TRBD1 (5 bases). Trimming left V 2 bases short and J 4 bases short, with 15 bases between. This CDR3 comprises 15 residues. Germline V lookup: CDR1 GTSNPN, CDR2 SVGIG (reference sequence). In DNA, the CDR3 is TGTGCCTGGAGTAGCCAGGGTATGAGAGGAAACACCATATATTTT. It codes for CAWSSQGMRGNTIYF.

As to this clone: The identical CDR3 is also encoded by other nucleotide sequences in the sample. The V gene is TRBV5-8, the J gene TRBJ2-7, with D perhaps matching TRBD1 (5 bases). The CDR3 is made up of 14 amino acids. Germline V gene sequence: CDR1 SGHTS, CDR2 YDEGEE. The V and J ends lost 1 base and 1 base respectively, with 9 bases between them. CDR3 protein: CASSLKTVSYEQYF. CDR3 nucleotides: TGTGCCAGCAGCTTGAAGACAGTTTCCTACGAGCAGTACTTC.

The chain links TRBV10-3 to TRBJ2-3, with 10 bases fitting TRBD1. The CDR3 has 18 residues. The germline V gene encodes CDR1 ENHRY and CDR2 SYGVKD. V was pared by 4 bases and J by 5 bases, with 15 bases of the junction left unmatched. CDR3 in amino acids: CAISALFDRDRGRDTQYF. In DNA form, the CDR3 reads TGTGCCATCAGTGCCCTCTTTGACCGGGACAGGGGCCGAGATACGCAGTATTTT.

This clone was recorded a few times. V is TRBV30 and J is TRBJ1-1; D remains unclear. Germline loops: CDR1 GTSNPN, CDR2 SVGIG (reference sequence). The CDR3 is 13 amino acids. V was cut by 6 bases and J by 1 base, with 12 bases left in between. CDR3 protein: CACKRWGNTEAFF. CDR3 DNA sequence: TGTGCCTGTAAACGGTGGGGGAACACTGAAGCTTTCTTT. Filled out from reference TRBV30 and TRBJ1-1, the complete variable domain reads SQTIHQWPATLVQPVGSPLSLECTVEGTSNPNLYWYRQAAGRGLQLLFYSVGIGQISSEVPQNLSASRPQDRQFILSSKKLLLSDSGFYLCACKRWGNTEAFFGQGTRLTVV.

V is TRBV10-2 and J is TRBJ1-1; tentatively, D is TRBD1 (6 bases). V lost 4 bases and J lost 4, with 13 bases in between. Germline CDR1 is WSHSY and CDR2 is SAAADI. This CDR3 has 14 residues. In nucleotides, the CDR3 is TGCGCCAGCAGTGGACAGGCGGTGGGCACTGAAGCTTTCTTT. Translation: CASSGQAVGTEAFF.

This chain connects TRBV5-1 to TRBJ1-2; maybe TRBD1 (5 bases). Germline lookup yields CDR1 SGHRS and CDR2 YFSETQ. The V end lost 4 bases, the J end lost 8 bases, and 18 bases lay between the germline ends. The CDR3 consists of 14 residues. The CDR3 is CASSTGEGIGGYTF. In DNA, the CDR3 is TGCGCCAGCAGCACCGGAGAGGGGATAGGGGGCTACACCTTC.

The chain recombines TRBV5-8 with TRBJ1-5, with D unresolved. This CDR3 is built from 15 residues. The V gene's germline CDR1 is SGHTS and CDR2 YDEGEE. Trimming removed 2 bases from V and 0 bases from J, with 9 bases in between. The CDR3 is CASSFGTYSNQPQHF. The CDR3 coding sequence is TGTGCCAGCAGCTTCGGCACGTATAGCAATCAGCCCCAGCATTTT.

The sample holds a few counts of this clone. V and J are TRBV23-1 and TRBJ1-5; no reliable D call. TRBV23-1 is identified as an open reading frame with a role that is uncertain. The CDR3 totals 17 residues. V lost 0 bases, J lost 3 bases, and 15 bases lay in between. The CDR3: CASSQSSAAGSNQPQHF. The CDR3 DNA follows: TGCGCCAGCAGTCAATCATCCGCCGCAGGATCCAATCAGCCCCAGCATTTT.

The chain carries TRBV5-5 and TRBJ1-6; D is undetermined. The length of the CDR3 is 14 residues. V was pared by 1 base and J by 5 bases, with 7 bases between. Germline V gene data show CDR1 as SGHKS and CDR2 as YYEKEE (reference sequence). In DNA form, the CDR3 reads TGTGCCAGCAGCTTGAACCCCAATAATTCACCCCTCCACTTT. Amino acid sequence: CASSLNPNNSPLHF.

This chain links TRBV11-2 with TRBJ2-2; 7 bases match TRBD1. CDR1 is SGHAT, CDR2 FQNNGV, per germline. The CDR3 length is 15 residues. The J segment lost 6 bases and the V segment lost 7 bases, leaving 11 bases of the junction unmatched. CDR3 sequence reads: CASNRGQSRAGELFF. The CDR3 nucleotides are TGTGCCAGCAACCGGGGACAGTCGCGGGCCGGGGAGCTGTTTTTT.

The chain is built from TRBV27 and TRBJ1-1; tentatively, D is TRBD1 (5 bases). From germline, CDR1 is MNHEY and CDR2 SMNVEV (reference sequence). CDR3 length: 13 residues. V was shortened by 10 bases and J by 0 bases, with 12 bases between the two germline ends. CDR3 sequence: CATRRGVNTEAFF. CDR3 in DNA: TGTGCCACTAGGAGGGGAGTGAACACTGAAGCTTTCTTT.

The rearrangement uses TRBV6-5 and TRBJ2-7; 10 bases agree with TRBD1. In germline, CDR1 is MNHEY, CDR2 SVGAGI. The CDR3 totals 16 residues. J was trimmed by 2 bases and V by 4 bases; bases with no gene match: 8. CDR3 nucleotides: TGTGCCAGCAGTTCCGCCGGGACAGGGGTGCCCTACGAGCAGTACTTC. It yields the protein CASSSAGTGVPYEQYF.

This chain connects TRBV27 to TRBJ2-1; 7 nucleotides line up with TRBD1. The CDR3 consists of 14 residues. J was trimmed by 6 bases and V by 3 bases; bases with no gene match: 5. CDR1 and CDR2 (germline): MNHEY, SMNVEV (reference sequence). The CDR3 reads CASSFRQGPNEQFF. The CDR3, as DNA: TGTGCCAGCAGTTTTCGACAGGGTCCCAATGAGCAGTTCTTC.

The gene calls are TRBV5-1 and TRBJ2-3; D is unclear. This CDR3 is 14 amino acids long. Trimming left V 1 base short and J 6 bases short, with 12 bases between. Germline loops: CDR1 SGHRS, CDR2 YFSETQ. The CDR3 reads CASSLSPGRDTQYF. The CDR3 coding sequence is TGCGCCAGCAGCTTGAGCCCTGGCAGGGATACGCAGTATTTT.

The CDR3 here is CSASPTGRNTEAFF. The CDR3 DNA is TGCAGCGCGAGCCCGACAGGGAGGAACACTGAAGCTTTCTTT. The V gene is TRBV29-1, the J gene TRBJ1-1, with TRBD1 matching 7 bases. Germline assignment: CDR1 SQVTM and CDR2 ANQGSEA. V was pared by 7 bases and J by 1 base, with 9 bases of the junction left unmatched. This CDR3 is 14 amino acids long.

V gene TRBV24-1 combines with J gene TRBJ2-7; TRBD1 or TRBD2 may be the D gene (5 bases each). The V end was cut by 6 bases, the J end by 0 bases, with 26 bases between. Germline V gene data show CDR1 as KGHDR and CDR2 as SFDVKD. The CDR3 is 19 residues long. As DNA, the CDR3 is TGTGCCACCAGTTGGAAAGGGTGGGACCGAGGATCGAGCTCCTACGAGCAGTACTTC. The encoded protein is CATSWKGWDRGSSSYEQYF.

This chain uses TRBV24-1 with TRBJ2-1; no clear D. This CDR3 is 15 amino acids long. CDR1 KGHDR and CDR2 SFDVKD come from the germline V gene. The ends were cut back, 0 bases at V and 8 bases at J, with 13 bases in the middle. CDR3 DNA sequence: TGTGCCACCAGTGATTTGATGGTACAGACCGATGAGCAGTTCTTC. Encoded protein: CATSDLMVQTDEQFF.

The chain carries TRBV19 and TRBJ1-6; D perhaps matches TRBD1 (6 bases). There are 13 residues in the CDR3. From germline, CDR1 is LNHDA and CDR2 SQIVND (reference sequence). Trimming took 7 bases from V and 7 from J, leaving 11 bases between them. Here the CDR3 DNA reads TGTGCCAGTACAGGGGACGGGAATTCACCCCTCCACTTT. It encodes CASTGDGNSPLHF.